This T cell receptor beta chain derives from a study of blood T cell repertoires in COVID-19. Study details: The United States, Italy and Spain were the sources of the acute and convalescent COVID-19 samples. T cells, B-cell-depleted T cells, or PBMCs provided the cDNA or gDNA that served as material.

Germline V CDR1 and CDR2: LGHDT, YNNKEL (reference sequence). Germline trimming cut 4 bases from V and 7 bases from J; bases unmatched to any gene: 8. The CDR3 runs 15 residues. What the recovered Cohort 3 donors had was two negative PCRs, clearance, or symptom resolution. This clone was observed a single time. TCRdb's table, derived via immunoSEQ multiplex PCR, lists solely in-frame clones and lacks some. The top ten hold 3.4% of the sample, which has approximately 260,000 clones, about 80% seen once. The chain recombines TRBV3-1 (or the pseudogene TRBV3-2) with TRBJ2-7, with 12 bases lining up with TRBD2. The sequence was obtained from a man between 50 and 59 years old who had recovered from COVID-19. Material: PBMCs or T cells enriched from blood (not recorded which). CDR3 region: CASSRSTSGRSEQYF. The CDR3, as DNA: TGTGCCAGCAGCCGATCGACTAGCGGGAGAAGTGAGCAGTACTTC.